A single sample gave rise to the 30 T cell receptor beta chains below, sequenced in a study of T cell repertoires in cytomegalovirus infection. TCRdb re-analysed the reads in MiXCR, keeping a single row per CDR3 protein. This table holds 150,000 to 200,000 distinct CDR3 sequences, approximately 15% found once. Sequencing used PBMCs. Receptor source: a human donor in good health (CMV status not recorded). Some clones in this sample may be carry-over from other donors' samples.

This clonotype was counted at least ten times. The chain carries TRBV7-8 and TRBJ2-5; 7 bases match TRBD1. V trimming: 5 bases; J trimming: 5 bases; junction bases outside the gene matches: 14. This CDR3 comprises 16 residues. Germline-derived CDR1 and CDR2 are SGHVS and FQNEAQ. CDR3 DNA sequence: TGTGCCAGCAGCCCTGGGACAGAACCTCAGGGGGAGACCCAGTACTTC. Residues: CASSPGTEPQGETQYF.

This clonotype was counted only a few times. The chain couples TRBV29-1 to TRBJ1-2; D gene ambiguous. The germline V gene encodes CDR1 SQVTM and CDR2 ANQGSEA. The CDR3 runs to 11 residues. The CDR3 region has the DNA TGCGCTACCGGGTCCGGCTATGGCTACACCTTC. It encodes CATGSGYGYTF.

This clonotype was seen ten or more times. This sequence joins TRBV12-3 or TRBV12-4 and TRBJ1-6, with D unresolved. There are 14 residues in the CDR3. Trimming pared 3 bases from V and 8 bases from J, leaving 11 bases between. Here the CDR3 DNA reads TGTGCCAGCAGTTTTGGGAAGTTGGATTCACCCCTCCACTTT. Its translation: CASSFGKLDSPLHF.

This clonotype appeared many times. V and J are TRBV7-9 and TRBJ1-2; D not resolved. From germline, CDR1 is SEHNR and CDR2 FQNEAQ (reference sequence). With 1 base removed from V and 5 bases from J, the gap between germline ends came to 8 bases. CDR3 size: 13 residues. DNA for the CDR3: TGTGCCAGCAGCTTAGGAACAGCGTATGGCTACACCTTC. Translating it yields CASSLGTAYGYTF.

This chain joins TRBV5-4 and TRBJ2-6; 11 bases fit TRBD1. In germline, CDR1 is SGHNT, CDR2 YYREEE (reference sequence). The length of the CDR3 is 18 residues. V shed 3 bases, J shed 1 base, and the junction held 6 bases outside the gene matches. CDR3 sequence: CASSSGTGGRSGANVLTF. The CDR3 nucleotides read TGTGCCAGCAGCTCCGGGACAGGGGGTAGATCTGGGGCCAACGTCCTGACTTTC.

This chain joins TRBV20-1 and TRBJ1-2; possible D gene TRBD1, 5 bases. Germline values: CDR1 DFQATT, CDR2 SNEGSKA (reference sequence). Trimming took 0 bases from V and 4 from J, leaving 15 bases between them. This CDR3 has 15 amino acids. The CDR3 sequence: CSARDAGRPAYGYTF. Written as DNA, the CDR3 is TGCAGTGCTAGAGATGCAGGGCGGCCCGCCTATGGCTACACCTTC.

This clonotype was seen a handful of times. The rearrangement joins TRBV3-1 to TRBJ1-2; D gene unclear. The CDR3 length is 14 residues. V was trimmed by 0 bases and J by 8 bases, leaving 13 bases between them. Germline V CDR1 and CDR2: LGHDT, YNNKEL (reference sequence). The CDR3 loop is CASSQDIGSRGYTF. Written as DNA, the CDR3 is TGTGCCAGCAGCCAAGACATAGGAAGTAGAGGCTACACCTTC.

In its sample, this clonotype was seen many times. The chain joins TRBV7-9 to TRBJ1-2, with no clear D. The length of the CDR3 is 15 residues. The V and J ends lost 1 base and 6 bases respectively, with 15 bases between them. From germline, CDR1 is SEHNR and CDR2 FQNEAQ (reference sequence). CDR3 loop: CASSLEGGRLHGYTF. In DNA form, the CDR3 reads TGTGCCAGCAGCTTAGAAGGTGGGAGGCTGCATGGCTACACCTTC.

This clonotype showed up just a few times. The genes are TRBV13 and TRBJ2-7; unclear D gene. V shed 5 bases and J shed 2 bases, with 13 bases lying between them. This CDR3 has 14 residues. CDR1 is PRHDT, CDR2 FYEKMQ, per germline (reference sequence). The CDR3 DNA follows: TGTGCCAGCAGCCCACCGGCGGCCGCCTACGAGCAGTACTTC. Amino acids: CASSPPAAAYEQYF.

This clonotype was observed a handful of times. The chain is built from TRBV7-9 and TRBJ1-1; D call uncertain. CDR3 size: 12 residues. Per the germline V gene, CDR1 is SEHNR and CDR2 is FQNEAQ (reference sequence). V gave up 8 bases and J gave up 5 bases, with 12 bases separating them. This chain's CDR3 is CASRGTWTEAFF. The DNA of the CDR3 is TGTGCCAGCCGGGGAACGTGGACTGAAGCTTTCTTT.

This clonotype has a count of ten or more. CDR3 nucleotides: TGTGCCAGCAGTGTCAAAGGATTCTTCGCCCTGCCAGGGAGTATCGCTGAAGCTTTCTTT. As protein: CASSVKGFFALPGSIAEAFF. J is TRBJ1-1 and V is TRBV12-3 or TRBV12-4; possibly TRBD1 for D (5 bases). This CDR3 comprises 20 residues. The V end lost 5 bases, the J end lost 6 bases, and 34 bases lay between the germline ends.

The chain employs TRBV9 and TRBJ1-5; D not resolved. This CDR3 has 13 amino acids. Trimming took off 5 bases at V and 1 base at J, with 7 bases between the two ends. CDR1 and CDR2 from the germline V gene are SGDLS and YYNGEE. DNA of the CDR3: TGTGCCAGCAGTAGGGTGAGCAATCAGCCCCAGCATTTT. Amino acids: CASSRVSNQPQHF.

V is TRBV29-1 and J is TRBJ2-3; TRBD1 is a possible D gene (5 bases). This CDR3 comprises 12 residues. Germline V CDR1 and CDR2: SQVTM, ANQGSEA. The ends were cut back, 5 bases at V and 5 bases at J, with 11 bases in the middle. CDR3: CSVPAGQDTQYF. Written as DNA, the CDR3 is TGCAGCGTTCCCGCAGGGCAAGATACGCAGTATTTT.

This sequence joins TRBV20-1 and TRBJ2-1, with D unresolved. The V and J ends lost 4 bases and 6 bases respectively, with 16 bases between them. Germline CDR1 is DFQATT and CDR2 is SNEGSKA (reference sequence). This CDR3 contains 14 residues. DNA for the CDR3: TGCAGTGCTATCGAACCCGGCGTCCTCAATGAGCAGTTCTTC. Translating it yields CSAIEPGVLNEQFF.

This clonotype was observed at least ten times. The chain recombines TRBV12-3 or TRBV12-4 with TRBJ1-1; TRBD1 matches at 7 bases. Losses at the gene ends were 4 bases for V and 6 bases for J; bases not matched to a gene: 8. This CDR3 has 14 residues. CDR3 region: CASSSTGRDAEAFF. In DNA form, the CDR3 reads TGTGCCAGCAGTTCGACAGGGAGGGACGCTGAAGCTTTCTTT.

This clonotype was seen at least ten times. The J gene is TRBJ2-1, the V gene TRBV6-2 or TRBV6-3; tentatively, D is TRBD2 (6 bases). Germline V lookup: CDR1 MNHEY, CDR2 SVGEGT. The CDR3 spans 15 residues. Trimming pared 2 bases from V and 3 bases from J, leaving 11 bases between. CDR3 amino acids: CASSYTRGIYNEQFF. The CDR3 DNA sequence: TGTGCCAGCAGTTACACGCGGGGAATCTACAATGAGCAGTTCTTC.

This clonotype was counted many times. This chain uses TRBV10-3 with TRBJ2-3; D perhaps matches TRBD1 (5 bases). With 7 bases removed from V and 2 bases from J, the gap between germline ends came to 7 bases. In germline, CDR1 is ENHRY, CDR2 SYGVKD. CDR3 size: 12 residues. CDR3 loop: CAIKGDTDTQYF. The CDR3 DNA reads as TGTGCCATCAAAGGGGACACAGATACGCAGTATTTT.

CDR3 sequence reads: CSVVGPAGEQYF. CDR3 coding DNA: TGCAGCGTTGTGGGACCGGCGGGGGAGCAGTACTTC. This chain joins TRBV29-1 and TRBJ2-7, with D possibly being TRBD2 (6 bases). CDR3 length: 12 residues. V was pared by 4 bases and J by 7 bases, with 14 bases between. CDR1 and CDR2 (germline): SQVTM, ANQGSEA.

The chain combines TRBV20-1 with TRBJ2-7; the D gene is possibly TRBD1 (6 bases). The V end was cut by 0 bases, the J end by 0 bases, with 12 bases between. CDR1 and CDR2 from the germline V gene are DFQATT and SNEGSKA (reference sequence). The length of the CDR3 is 15 residues. CDR3 amino acids: CSARDKGDVSYEQYF. CDR3 bases: TGCAGTGCTAGAGATAAGGGGGATGTCTCCTACGAGCAGTACTTC.

This clonotype was observed at least ten times. The chain couples TRBV7-8 to TRBJ2-6, with a possible D match to TRBD2 (6 bases). Germline CDR1 SGHVS, CDR2 FQNEAQ. The germline V and J ends were trimmed by 6 bases and 4 bases, with 22 bases remaining between them. The CDR3 is made up of 18 amino acids. In nucleotides, the CDR3 is TGTGCCAGCAGGTTAATACCCTCGCGGGGCCCAGGGGCCAACGTCCTGACTTTC. Amino acids: CASRLIPSRGPGANVLTF.

This clonotype is a singleton in its sample. This sequence joins TRBV7-8 and TRBJ2-3, with 7 positions matching TRBD1. With 5 bases clipped from V and 2 bases from J, the junction kept 7 bases outside the gene matches. The V gene's germline CDR1 is SGHVS and CDR2 FQNEAQ. This CDR3 is built from 15 residues. CDR3 protein: CASSRGQPTTDTQYF. The CDR3 DNA reads as TGTGCCAGCAGCCGGGGACAGCCTACCACAGATACGCAGTATTTT.

The rearrangement uses TRBV12-3 or TRBV12-4 and TRBJ2-3; 7 bases fit TRBD2. CDR3 length: 15 residues. J lost 0 bases, V lost 8 bases, and 8 bases had no gene match. This chain's CDR3 is CASYYWGGSTDTQYF. The CDR3 bases are TGTGCCAGCTACTATTGGGGGGGGAGCACAGATACGCAGTATTTT.

Many counts were recorded for this clonotype. Written as DNA, the CDR3 is TGTGCCACCGCGCAGGGGGGCCCTGAAGCTTTCTTT. Its protein product is CATAQGGPEAFF. The chain combines TRBV10-3 with TRBJ1-1, with TRBD1 matching over 7 bases. CDR3 size: 12 residues. V lost 10 bases, J lost 6 bases, and 8 bases stayed unmatched. Germline V gene lookup returns CDR1 ENHRY and CDR2 SYGVKD.

The sample holds a few counts of this clonotype. The rearrangement joins TRBV20-1 to TRBJ2-3; D remains unclear. The CDR3 is 15 amino acids. Germline lookup yields CDR1 DFQATT and CDR2 SNEGSKA (reference sequence). Trimming took off 5 bases at V and 3 bases at J, with 18 bases between the two ends. DNA of the CDR3: TGCAGTGCTCCAAAAAACTCAAAGGGTACAGATACGCAGTATTTT. This translates into CSAPKNSKGTDTQYF.

Worth noting for this clonotype: A much larger clonotype is one base distant, so this may be a read error. The chain recombines TRBV7-6 with TRBJ2-7; possibly TRBD1 for D (5 bases). The V end was cut by 0 bases, the J end by 4 bases, with 10 bases between. The CDR3 covers 14 residues. Germline V gene lookup returns CDR1 SGHVS and CDR2 FNYEAQ. The CDR3 region is CASSLADSEYEQYF. The CDR3 DNA follows: TGTGCCAGCAGCTTAGCCGACAGCGAGTACGAGCAGTACTTC. Using reference TRBV7-6 and TRBJ2-7 for the parts outside the CDR3, the full variable domain is GAGVSQSPRYKVTKRGQDVALRCDPISGHVSLYWYRQALGQGPEFLTYFNYEAQQDKSGLPNDRFSAERPEGSISTLTIQRTEQRDSAMYRCASSLADSEYEQYFGPGTRLTVT.

The table lists this clonotype with a few counts. The chain links TRBV6-6 to TRBJ2-1; 12 bases map to TRBD2. Germline values: CDR1 MNHNY, CDR2 SVGAGI (reference sequence). There are 16 residues in the CDR3. With 2 bases clipped from V and 3 bases from J, the junction kept 2 bases outside the gene matches. The CDR3 loop reads CASSYPTSGSYNEQFF. In nucleotides, the CDR3 is TGTGCCAGCAGTTACCCGACTAGCGGGAGCTACAATGAGCAGTTCTTC.

This clonotype was seen only a few times. This sequence joins TRBV23-1 and TRBJ2-4; 7 nucleotides align to TRBD1. TRBV23-1 is designated an ORF whose function remains uncertain. The CDR3 loop spans 17 amino acids. V was clipped by 2 bases and J by 4 bases; unmatched bases: 11. The CDR3 is CASSQNRDRATKNIQYF. For the CDR3, the DNA is TGCGCCAGCAGTCAAAACCGCGACAGGGCGACTAAAAACATTCAGTACTTC.

This clonotype was observed a handful of times. The chain couples TRBV4-1 to TRBJ2-1, with D possibly TRBD1 on 6 matching bases. Germline lookup yields CDR1 MGHRA and CDR2 YSYEKL. The CDR3 spans 15 residues. The V end was cut by 4 bases, the J end by 6 bases, with 16 bases between. Here the CDR3 reads CASSPGVNEFNEQFF. In nucleotides, the CDR3 is TGCGCCAGCAGCCCAGGGGTAAACGAATTCAATGAGCAGTTCTTC.

There are many counts of this clonotype. The V and J genes are TRBV20-1 and TRBJ2-5; no reliable D call. The V gene's germline CDR1 is DFQATT and CDR2 SNEGSKA (reference sequence). The CDR3 covers 15 residues. With 5 bases removed from V and 4 bases from J, the gap between germline ends came to 20 bases. The CDR3 DNA reads TGCAGTGCTTCCAGTGGAAATCTTCAGCCAGAGACCCAGTACTTC. It is translated as CSASSGNLQPETQYF.

The chain uses TRBV7-9 and TRBJ2-1; weak D call: TRBD1 (5 bases). Germline CDR1 and CDR2: SEHNR and FQNEAQ (reference sequence). With 6 bases removed from V and 9 bases from J, the gap between germline ends came to 21 bases. The CDR3 has 15 residues. CDR3 protein: CASSNQGPRSGEQFF. The CDR3 DNA reads TGTGCCAGCAGTAACCAGGGCCCCCGATCGGGTGAGCAGTTCTTC.